Listed below are T cell receptor beta chains from one sample, sequenced in a study of T cell responses to AZD1222 COVID-19 vaccine. Data came from immunoSEQ multiplex PCR; TCRdb stores just in-frame clones and leaves some out. The table includes over 150,000 clones, more than 90% detected once. The source material was peripheral blood, sampled on day 0 of AZD1222 vaccination. These receptors were collected from an adult in good health. The CDR3 runs from the conserved cysteine through the conserved F or W. D genes are given only for firm matches. Size tells how often a clone was seen (once, few, many) or the class of an expanded clone, and some rows leave it out.

>TRBD1|once|TRBJ2-1|TRBV7-8
TGTGCCAGCAGCAGGGGGGACAGGGACAATGAGCAGTTCTTC
CASSRGDRDNEQFF
>.|few|TRBJ2-2|TRBV15
TGTGCCACCAGCAGGTGGGGAACCGACACCGGGGAGCTGTTTTTT
CATSRWGTDTGELFF
>TRBD1|.|TRBJ1-5|TRBV2
TGTGCCAGCAGTGACTCGGACAGGGGAAATCAGCCCCAGCATTTT
CASSDSDRGNQPQHF
>TRBD1|.|TRBJ1-5|TRBV13
TGTGCCAGCAGCTTAGGGGGACAGGGTAATCAGCCCCAGCATTTT
CASSLGGQGNQPQHF
>.|.|TRBJ1-1|TRBV11-1
TGTGCCAGCAGCTTAATTTTTGGCGGAAACACTGAAGCTTTCTTT
CASSLIFGGNTEAFF
>.|once|TRBJ1-5|TRBV14
TGTGCCAGCAGCCCCTCCTATAGCAATCAGCCCCAGCATTTT
CASSPSYSNQPQHF
>TRBD2|few|TRBJ2-7|TRBV10-1
TGCGCCAGAGAGGGGAGAAGGGAGGGCAGGTTGTTAGACGAGCAGTACTTC
CAREGRREGRLLDEQYF
>.|.|TRBJ1-1|TRBV19
TGTGCCAGTAGTATAATATACAGACTAAATGAAAACACTGAAGCTTTCTTT
CASSIIYRLNENTEAFF
>TRBD2|.|TRBJ2-1|TRBV11-3
TGTGCCACCGGACTAGCGGGACAATGGGAGCAGTTCTTC
CATGLAGQWEQFF
>TRBD1|.|TRBJ2-1|TRBV5-5
TGTGCCAGCAGCCCGACAGGGGCAGCTGAGCAGTTCTTC
CASSPTGAAEQFF
>.|.|TRBJ2-6|TRBV2
TGTGCCAGCAGTGATCGGGCTGGGGCCAACGTCCTGACTTTC
CASSDRAGANVLTF
>.|.|TRBJ1-1|TRBV7-3
TGTGCCAGCAGCTTGGATTCGAACACTGAAGCTTTCTTT
CASSLDSNTEAFF
>TRBD1|.|TRBJ1-6|TRBV15
TGTGCCACCAACCCAGGGGGGGGTGGTAATTCACCCCTCCACTTT
CATNPGGGGNSPLHF
>.|.|TRBJ2-7|TRBV7-2
TGTGCCAGCAGCTTAGTTGCGGATACCTACGAGCAGTACTTC
CASSLVADTYEQYF